A selection of T cell receptor beta chains follows, all from one sample in a study of T cell responses to AZD1222 COVID-19 vaccine. The repertoire was sequenced with immunoSEQ multiplex PCR; TCRdb's copy has only in-frame clones and lacks some. The profile shows tens of thousands of clones, around 84% of them singletons. Material: peripheral blood, obtained on day 0 of AZD1222 vaccination. These receptors were obtained from an adult in good health. Both conserved end residues are part of each CDR3. Fields, in order: J gene, clone size, D gene, V gene, CDR3 protein, CDR3 DNA. A D gene is named only where the DNA matches it firmly. The size entry is marked missing in some rows and otherwise reads once, few, many or a size class.

J gene: TRBJ1-2; clone size: -; D gene: -; V gene: TRBV28; CDR3 protein: CASRTGRGYTF; CDR3 DNA: TGTGCCAGCAGGACGGGGCGTGGCTACACCTTC
J gene: TRBJ1-2; clone size: -; D gene: -; V gene: TRBV6-4; CDR3 protein: CACKTGSAYGYTF; CDR3 DNA: TGTGCCTGTAAAACAGGGTCGGCCTATGGCTACACCTTC
J gene: TRBJ1-1; clone size: medium-sized; D gene: -; V gene: TRBV14; CDR3 protein: CASSQVAGNTEAFF; CDR3 DNA: TGTGCCAGCAGCCAAGTGGCAGGGAACACTGAAGCTTTCTTT
J gene: TRBJ2-2; clone size: -; D gene: -; V gene: TRBV7-3; CDR3 protein: CASSLKAFNTGELFF; CDR3 DNA: TGTGCCAGCAGCTTAAAGGCCTTCAACACCGGGGAGCTGTTTTTT
J gene: TRBJ2-2; clone size: -; D gene: TRBD2; V gene: TRBV6-1; CDR3 protein: CASSGLAGAGELFF; CDR3 DNA: TGTGCCAGCAGTGGACTAGCGGGAGCCGGGGAGCTGTTTTTT
J gene: TRBJ2-1; clone size: -; D gene: TRBD2; V gene: TRBV5-5; CDR3 protein: CASSLASGSYNEQFF; CDR3 DNA: TGTGCCAGCAGCTTGGCTAGCGGGTCGTACAATGAGCAGTTCTTC
J gene: TRBJ2-3; clone size: -; D gene: -; V gene: TRBV10-1; CDR3 protein: CASSERQGADTQYF; CDR3 DNA: TGCGCCAGCAGTGAGCGTCAGGGCGCAGATACGCAGTATTTT
J gene: TRBJ1-3; clone size: -; D gene: -; V gene: TRBV14; CDR3 protein: CASSQDTWGARRNTIYF; CDR3 DNA: TGTGCCAGCAGCCAAGATACCTGGGGGGCGCGGAGAAACACCATATATTTT
J gene: TRBJ2-7; clone size: -; D gene: -; V gene: TRBV10-2; CDR3 protein: CASSESFLTTREQYF; CDR3 DNA: TGCGCCAGCAGTGAGTCGTTTCTCACCACCAGGGAGCAGTACTTC
J gene: TRBJ2-2; clone size: -; D gene: -; V gene: TRBV5-1; CDR3 protein: CASSLAATRTGELFF; CDR3 DNA: TGCGCCAGCAGCTTGGCCGCAACTCGCACCGGGGAGCTGTTTTTT
J gene: TRBJ2-2; clone size: -; D gene: TRBD2; V gene: TRBV11-2; CDR3 protein: CASRWSGSGRTGELFF; CDR3 DNA: TGTGCCAGCCGGTGGTCAGGTAGCGGGAGAACCGGGGAGCTGTTTTTT
J gene: TRBJ1-4; clone size: -; D gene: TRBD1; V gene: TRBV6-6; CDR3 protein: CASSDRGLGKLFF; CDR3 DNA: TGTGCCAGCAGCGACAGGGGGCTTGGAAAACTGTTTTTT
J gene: TRBJ1-6; clone size: -; D gene: -; V gene: TRBV10-3; CDR3 protein: CASTAGAGGGSPLHF; CDR3 DNA: TGTGCCTCGACCGCAGGGGCCGGGGGAGGTTCACCCCTCCACTTT
J gene: TRBJ1-2; clone size: -; D gene: -; V gene: TRBV30; CDR3 protein: CAWSVGLSYGYTF; CDR3 DNA: TGTGCCTGGAGTGTCGGTTTGTCCTATGGCTACACCTTC
J gene: TRBJ1-2; clone size: -; D gene: -; V gene: TRBV24-1; CDR3 protein: CATSDTQRDYGYTF; CDR3 DNA: TGTGCCACCAGTGACACCCAAAGGGACTATGGCTACACCTTC
J gene: TRBJ1-2; clone size: -; D gene: -; V gene: TRBV7-9; CDR3 protein: CAGSVGTGYGYTF; CDR3 DNA: TGTGCCGGATCAGTTGGGACCGGTTATGGCTACACCTTC
J gene: TRBJ1-6; clone size: -; D gene: -; V gene: TRBV6-6; CDR3 protein: CASSSLGNNSPLHF; CDR3 DNA: TGTGCCAGCAGTTCCCTGGGGAATAATTCACCCCTCCACTTT
J gene: TRBJ2-3; clone size: -; D gene: -; V gene: TRBV7-9; CDR3 protein: CASSPPGIRTLTDTQYF; CDR3 DNA: TGTGCCAGCAGCCCCCCGGGCATCCGAACCCTCACAGATACGCAGTATTTT
J gene: TRBJ2-3; clone size: -; D gene: -; V gene: TRBV5-1; CDR3 protein: CASSREPVKDTQYF; CDR3 DNA: TGCGCCAGCAGCCGAGAGCCAGTCAAAGATACGCAGTATTTT
J gene: TRBJ2-7; clone size: -; D gene: TRBD1; V gene: TRBV6-5; CDR3 protein: CASSYQDRGLYEQYF; CDR3 DNA: TGTGCCAGCAGTTACCAGGACAGGGGGCTCTACGAGCAGTACTTC
J gene: TRBJ1-5; clone size: -; D gene: TRBD1; V gene: TRBV10-3; CDR3 protein: CAISLTGGNQPQHF; CDR3 DNA: TGTGCCATCAGCCTGACAGGGGGCAATCAGCCCCAGCATTTT
J gene: TRBJ2-3; clone size: -; D gene: -; V gene: TRBV6-2/TRBV6-3; CDR3 protein: CASSSTGEPGTQYF; CDR3 DNA: TGTGCCAGCAGCTCTACCGGGGAGCCAGGTACGCAGTATTTT
J gene: TRBJ1-2; clone size: -; D gene: -; V gene: TRBV2; CDR3 protein: CASTVDRANYGYTF; CDR3 DNA: TGTGCCAGCACGGTCGACAGAGCGAACTATGGCTACACCTTC
J gene: TRBJ1-2; clone size: once; D gene: -; V gene: TRBV18; CDR3 protein: CASSPGDPNYGYTF; CDR3 DNA: TGTGCCAGCTCACCAGGCGATCCTAACTATGGCTACACCTTC
J gene: TRBJ1-2; clone size: -; D gene: -; V gene: TRBV24-1; CDR3 protein: CATSEFPLGYGYTF; CDR3 DNA: TGTGCCACCAGTGAGTTCCCGCTGGGGTATGGCTACACCTTC
J gene: TRBJ1-1; clone size: once; D gene: -; V gene: TRBV6-5; CDR3 protein: CASSPPVGTEAFF; CDR3 DNA: TGTGCCAGCAGTCCCCCAGTTGGCACTGAAGCTTTCTTT
J gene: TRBJ2-2; clone size: -; D gene: TRBD2; V gene: TRBV24-1; CDR3 protein: CATSDSRTSGGLNTGELFF; CDR3 DNA: TGTGCCACCAGTGACTCCCGGACTAGCGGGGGGCTCAACACCGGGGAGCTGTTTTTT
J gene: TRBJ2-3; clone size: -; D gene: -; V gene: TRBV15; CDR3 protein: CATSREVRTDTQYF; CDR3 DNA: TGTGCCACCAGCAGAGAGGTACGCACAGATACGCAGTATTTT